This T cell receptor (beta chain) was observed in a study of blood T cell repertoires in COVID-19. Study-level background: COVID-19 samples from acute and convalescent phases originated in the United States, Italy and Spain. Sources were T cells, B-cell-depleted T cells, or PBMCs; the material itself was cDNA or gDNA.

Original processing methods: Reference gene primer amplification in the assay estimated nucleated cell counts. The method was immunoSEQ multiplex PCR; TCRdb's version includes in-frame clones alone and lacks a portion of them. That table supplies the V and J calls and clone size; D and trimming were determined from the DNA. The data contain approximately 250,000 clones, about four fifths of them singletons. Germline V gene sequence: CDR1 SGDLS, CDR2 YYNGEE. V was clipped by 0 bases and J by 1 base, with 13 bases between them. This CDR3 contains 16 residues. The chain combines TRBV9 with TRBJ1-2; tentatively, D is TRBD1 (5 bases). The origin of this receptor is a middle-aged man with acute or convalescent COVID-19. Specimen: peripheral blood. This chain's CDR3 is CASSVALGRGNYGYTF. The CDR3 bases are TGTGCCAGCAGCGTAGCTCTTGGGAGGGGTAACTATGGCTACACCTTC. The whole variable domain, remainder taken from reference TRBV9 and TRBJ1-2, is DSGVTQTPKHLITATGQRVTLRCSPRSGDLSVYWYQQSLDQGLQFLIQYYNGEERAKGNILERFSAQQFPDLHSELNLSSLELGDSALYFCASSVALGRGNYGYTFGSGTRLTVV.